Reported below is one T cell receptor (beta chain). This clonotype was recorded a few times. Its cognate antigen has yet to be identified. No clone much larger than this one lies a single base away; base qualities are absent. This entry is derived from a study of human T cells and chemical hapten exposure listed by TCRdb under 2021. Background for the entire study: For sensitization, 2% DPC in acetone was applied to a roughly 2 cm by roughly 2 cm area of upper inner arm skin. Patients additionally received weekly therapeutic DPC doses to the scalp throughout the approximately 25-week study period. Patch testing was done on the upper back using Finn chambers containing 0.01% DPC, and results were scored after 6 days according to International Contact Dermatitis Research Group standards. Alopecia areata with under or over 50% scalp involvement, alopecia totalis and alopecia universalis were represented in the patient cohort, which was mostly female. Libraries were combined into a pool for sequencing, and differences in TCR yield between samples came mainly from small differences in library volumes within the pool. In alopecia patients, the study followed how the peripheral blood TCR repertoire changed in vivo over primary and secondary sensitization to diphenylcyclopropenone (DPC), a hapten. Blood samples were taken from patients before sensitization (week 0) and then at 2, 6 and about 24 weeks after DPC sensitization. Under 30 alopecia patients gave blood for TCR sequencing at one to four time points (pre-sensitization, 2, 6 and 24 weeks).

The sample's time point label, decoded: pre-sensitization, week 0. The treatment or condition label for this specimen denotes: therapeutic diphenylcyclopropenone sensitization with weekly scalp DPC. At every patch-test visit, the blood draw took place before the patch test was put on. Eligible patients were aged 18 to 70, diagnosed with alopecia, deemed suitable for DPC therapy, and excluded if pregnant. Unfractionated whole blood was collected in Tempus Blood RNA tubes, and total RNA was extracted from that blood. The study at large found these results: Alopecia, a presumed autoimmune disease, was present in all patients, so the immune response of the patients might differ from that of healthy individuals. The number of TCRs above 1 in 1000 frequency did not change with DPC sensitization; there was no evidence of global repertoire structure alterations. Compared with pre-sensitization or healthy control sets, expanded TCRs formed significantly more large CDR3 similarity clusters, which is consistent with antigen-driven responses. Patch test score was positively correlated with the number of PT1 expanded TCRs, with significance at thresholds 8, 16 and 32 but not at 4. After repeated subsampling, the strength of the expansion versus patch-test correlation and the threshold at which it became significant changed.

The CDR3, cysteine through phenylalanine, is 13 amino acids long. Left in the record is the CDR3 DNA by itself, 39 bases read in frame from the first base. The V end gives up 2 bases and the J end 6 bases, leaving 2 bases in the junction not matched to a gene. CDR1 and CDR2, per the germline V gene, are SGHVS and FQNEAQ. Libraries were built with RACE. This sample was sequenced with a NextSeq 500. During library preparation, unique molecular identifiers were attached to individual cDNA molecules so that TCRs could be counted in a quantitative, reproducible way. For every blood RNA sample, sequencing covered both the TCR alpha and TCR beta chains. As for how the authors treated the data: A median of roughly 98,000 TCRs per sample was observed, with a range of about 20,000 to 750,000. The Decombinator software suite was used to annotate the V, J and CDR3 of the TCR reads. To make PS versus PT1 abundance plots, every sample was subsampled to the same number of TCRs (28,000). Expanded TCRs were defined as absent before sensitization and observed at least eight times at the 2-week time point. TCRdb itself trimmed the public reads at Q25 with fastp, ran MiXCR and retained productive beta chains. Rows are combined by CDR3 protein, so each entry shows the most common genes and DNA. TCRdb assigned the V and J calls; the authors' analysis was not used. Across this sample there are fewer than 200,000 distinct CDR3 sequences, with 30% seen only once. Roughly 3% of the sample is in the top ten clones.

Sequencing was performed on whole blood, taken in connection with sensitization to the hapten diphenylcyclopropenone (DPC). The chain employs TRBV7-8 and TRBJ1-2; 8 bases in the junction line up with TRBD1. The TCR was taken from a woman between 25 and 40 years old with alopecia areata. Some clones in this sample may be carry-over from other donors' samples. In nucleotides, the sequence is TGTGCCAGCAGCTTAATGACAGGGGATGGCTACACCTTC. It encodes CASSLMTGDGYTF. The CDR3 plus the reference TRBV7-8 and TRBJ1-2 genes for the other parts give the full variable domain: GAGVSQSPRYKVAKRGQDVALRCDPISGHVSLFWYQQALGQGPEFLTYFQNEAQLDKSGLPSDRFFAERPEGSVSTLKIQRTQQEDSAVYLCASSLMTGDGYTFGSGTRLTVV.